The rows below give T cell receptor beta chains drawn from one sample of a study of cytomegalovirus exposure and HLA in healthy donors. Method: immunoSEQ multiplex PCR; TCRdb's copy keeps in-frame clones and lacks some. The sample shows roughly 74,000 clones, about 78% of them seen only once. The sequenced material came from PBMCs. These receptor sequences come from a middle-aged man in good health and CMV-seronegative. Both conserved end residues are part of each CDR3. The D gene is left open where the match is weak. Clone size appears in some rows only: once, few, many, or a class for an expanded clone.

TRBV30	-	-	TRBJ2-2	CAWNTGLSGELFF	TGTGCCTGGAACACAGGGTTGTCCGGGGAGCTGTTTTTT
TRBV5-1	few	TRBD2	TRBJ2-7	CASSWSGNENEQYF	TGCGCCAGCAGCTGGAGCGGGAATGAGAACGAGCAGTACTTC
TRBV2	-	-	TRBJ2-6	CASSSSWGDRSGANVLTF	TGTGCCAGCAGCTCCTCCTGGGGGGATCGCTCTGGGGCCAACGTCCTGACTTTC
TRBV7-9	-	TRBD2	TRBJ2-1	CASSLVRLLAGGSDEQFF	TGTGCCAGCAGCTTAGTAAGGCTTTTAGCGGGAGGATCGGATGAGCAGTTCTTC
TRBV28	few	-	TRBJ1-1	CASRNGLSGRGTEAFF	TGTGCCAGCAGGAACGGTCTTTCTGGGCGGGGCACTGAAGCTTTCTTT
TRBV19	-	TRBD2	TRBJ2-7	CASSSPGLATYEQYF	TGTGCCAGTAGTTCACCGGGACTAGCGACTTACGAGCAGTACTTC
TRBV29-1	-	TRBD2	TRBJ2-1	CSVGTSGRYNEQFF	TGCAGCGTCGGAACTAGCGGGAGGTACAATGAGCAGTTCTTC
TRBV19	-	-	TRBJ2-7	CASSIWTEGTYEQYF	TGTGCCAGTAGTATCTGGACAGAAGGGACCTACGAGCAGTACTTC
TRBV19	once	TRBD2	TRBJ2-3	CASSIGAGGPADTQYF	TGTGCCAGTAGTATTGGGGCGGGAGGGCCTGCAGATACGCAGTATTTT
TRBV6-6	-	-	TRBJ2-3	CASSRREGTDTQYF	TGTGCCAGCAGCCGGAGGGAGGGCACAGATACGCAGTATTTT
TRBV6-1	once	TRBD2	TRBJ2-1	CASSGLAGGPTYNEQFF	TGTGCCAGCAGTGGACTAGCGGGAGGGCCTACCTACAATGAGCAGTTCTTC
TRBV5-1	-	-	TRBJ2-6	CASSLAGSVPGANVLTF	TGCGCCAGCAGCTTGGCGGGGTCGGTTCCTGGGGCCAACGTCCTGACTTTC
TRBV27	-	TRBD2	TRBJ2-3	CASRRTRRTDTQYF	TGTGCCAGCAGGAGGACTAGGCGCACAGATACGCAGTATTTT
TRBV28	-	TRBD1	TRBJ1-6	CASSLGDRLNSPLHF	TGTGCCAGCAGTCTTGGGGACAGATTAAATTCACCCCTCCACTTT
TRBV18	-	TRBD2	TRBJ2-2	CASSHGLAGNTGELFF	TGTGCCAGCTCCCACGGACTAGCCGGGAACACCGGGGAGCTGTTTTTT
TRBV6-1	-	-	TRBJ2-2	CASSWTSNTGELFF	TGTGCCAGCAGCTGGACATCGAACACCGGGGAGCTGTTTTTT
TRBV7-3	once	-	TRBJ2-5	CASSLGGYRETQYF	TGTGCCAGCAGCTTAGGCGGGTATCGGGAGACCCAGTACTTC
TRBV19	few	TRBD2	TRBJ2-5	CASSISGTSGETQYF	TGTGCCAGTAGTATTTCAGGGACTAGCGGGGAGACCCAGTACTTC
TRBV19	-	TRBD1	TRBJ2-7	CASSPSRRTGVSEQYF	TGTGCCAGTAGTCCGAGTCGGAGGACAGGGGTCAGCGAGCAGTACTTC
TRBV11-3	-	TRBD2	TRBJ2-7	CASSQTGTRYEQYF	TGTGCCAGCAGCCAAACCGGGACTAGATACGAGCAGTACTTC
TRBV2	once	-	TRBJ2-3	CASSERMGQLPTDTQYF	TGTGCCAGCAGTGAGAGAATGGGACAACTACCCACAGATACGCAGTATTTT
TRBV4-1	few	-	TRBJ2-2	CASSQVLQGGAGELFF	TGCGCCAGCAGCCAAGTATTACAGGGAGGGGCCGGGGAGCTGTTTTTT
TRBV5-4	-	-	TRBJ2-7	CASSFLNTKYF	TGTGCCAGCAGCTTCTTGAACACGAAGTACTTC
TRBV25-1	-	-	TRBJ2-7	CASPLTFPFDSAYEQYF	TGTGCCAGCCCTTTAACCTTTCCATTCGATAGCGCCTACGAGCAGTACTTC
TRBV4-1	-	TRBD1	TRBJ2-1	CASSQFDRDAYNEQFF	TGCGCCAGCAGCCAATTCGACAGGGATGCCTACAATGAGCAGTTCTTC
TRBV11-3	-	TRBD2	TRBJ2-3	CASSSTSDTQYF	TGTGCCAGCAGTTCGACTAGCGATACGCAGTATTTT
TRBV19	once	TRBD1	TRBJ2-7	CASSIGQGWGEQYF	TGTGCCAGTAGTATCGGACAGGGTTGGGGCGAGCAGTACTTC
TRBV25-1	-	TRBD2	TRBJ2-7	CASSGGEGGYEQYF	TGTGCCAGCAGTGGCGGGGAGGGAGGTTACGAGCAGTACTTC
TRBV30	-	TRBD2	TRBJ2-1	CAWEVGGYNEQFF	TGTGCCTGGGAGGTGGGAGGGTACAATGAGCAGTTCTTC
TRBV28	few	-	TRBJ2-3	CASSLGSGVTDTQYF	TGTGCCAGCAGTTTGGGTAGCGGTGTCACAGATACGCAGTATTTT
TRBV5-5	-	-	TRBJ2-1	CASSLLPNTVYSSYNEQFF	TGTGCCAGCAGCTTACTACCTAATACGGTCTATAGCTCCTACAATGAGCAGTTCTTC
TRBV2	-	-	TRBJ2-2	CASSPQGRAGELFF	TGTGCCAGCAGCCCACAGGGCAGGGCCGGGGAGCTGTTTTTT
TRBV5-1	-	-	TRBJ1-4	CASSFGDATNEKLFF	TGCGCCAGCAGCTTCGGGGATGCAACTAATGAAAAACTGTTTTTT
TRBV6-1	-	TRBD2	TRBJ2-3	CASSGHQGLAGGDTQYF	TGTGCCAGCAGTGGACACCAGGGACTAGCGGGAGGCGATACGCAGTATTTT
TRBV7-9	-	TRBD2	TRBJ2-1	CASSLKAGGSSYNEQFF	TGTGCCAGCAGCTTAAAGGCGGGAGGGTCCTCCTACAATGAGCAGTTCTTC
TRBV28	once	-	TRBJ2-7	CASRPDRSYEQYF	TGTGCCAGCAGACCGGACAGAAGCTACGAGCAGTACTTC
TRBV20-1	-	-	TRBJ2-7	CSGGTNYEQYF	TGCAGTGGGGGGACAAACTACGAGCAGTACTTC
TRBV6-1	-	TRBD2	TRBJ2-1	CASNIAGVNEQFF	TGTGCCAGCAATATAGCGGGAGTCAATGAGCAGTTCTTC
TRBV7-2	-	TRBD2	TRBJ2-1	CASSPRAGGWNEQFF	TGTGCCAGCAGCCCTAGAGCGGGGGGGTGGAATGAGCAGTTCTTC
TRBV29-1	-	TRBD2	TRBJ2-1	CSVGSGRAVEQFF	TGCAGCGTTGGTAGCGGGAGGGCGGTTGAGCAGTTCTTC
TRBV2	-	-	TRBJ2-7	CASSYSGGRYYEQYF	TGTGCCAGCAGTTACTCCGGAGGGCGATACTACGAGCAGTACTTC